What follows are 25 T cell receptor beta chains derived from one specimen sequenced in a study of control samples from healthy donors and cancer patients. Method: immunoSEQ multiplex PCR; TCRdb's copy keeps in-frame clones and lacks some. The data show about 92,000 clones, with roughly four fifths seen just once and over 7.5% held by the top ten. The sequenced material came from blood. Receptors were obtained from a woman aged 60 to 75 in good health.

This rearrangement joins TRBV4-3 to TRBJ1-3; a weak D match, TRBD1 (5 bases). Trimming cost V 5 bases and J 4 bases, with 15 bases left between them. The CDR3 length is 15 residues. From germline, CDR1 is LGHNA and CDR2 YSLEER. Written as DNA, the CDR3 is TGCGCCAGCAGCTACTCTCGGGACGTAGGAAACACCATATATTTT. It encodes CASSYSRDVGNTIYF.

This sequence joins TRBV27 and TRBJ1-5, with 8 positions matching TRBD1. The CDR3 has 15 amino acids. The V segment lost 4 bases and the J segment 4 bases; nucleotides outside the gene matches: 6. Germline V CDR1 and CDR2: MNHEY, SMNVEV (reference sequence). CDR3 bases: TGTGCCAGCAGTTGGGGACAGGATGGGAATCAGCCCCAGCATTTT. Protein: CASSWGQDGNQPQHF.

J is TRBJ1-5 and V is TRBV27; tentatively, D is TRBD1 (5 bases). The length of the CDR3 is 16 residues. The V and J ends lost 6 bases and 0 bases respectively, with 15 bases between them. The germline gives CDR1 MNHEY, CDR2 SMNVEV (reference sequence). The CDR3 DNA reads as TGTGCCAGCAGACCCGGGACGGCTGATAGCAATCAGCCCCAGCATTTT. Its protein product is CASRPGTADSNQPQHF.

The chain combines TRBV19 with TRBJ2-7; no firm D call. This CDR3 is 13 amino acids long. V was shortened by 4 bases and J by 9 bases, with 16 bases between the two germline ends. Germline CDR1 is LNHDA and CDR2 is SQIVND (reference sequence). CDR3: CASSTRSSELQYF. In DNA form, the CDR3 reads TGTGCCAGTAGTACTCGAAGTTCAGAGCTGCAGTACTTC.

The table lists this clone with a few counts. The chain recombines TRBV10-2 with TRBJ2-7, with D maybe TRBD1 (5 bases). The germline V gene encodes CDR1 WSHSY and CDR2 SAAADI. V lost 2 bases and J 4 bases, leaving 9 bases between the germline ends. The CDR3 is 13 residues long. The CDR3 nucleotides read TGCGCCAGCAGTGAGGGGGCGTATTACGAGCAGTACTTC. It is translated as CASSEGAYYEQYF.

The CDR3 loop is CASSLNLAVGTDTQYF. The DNA of the CDR3 is TGTGCCAGCAGCCTCAACCTAGCGGTAGGGACAGATACGCAGTATTTT. This chain links TRBV3-1 (or the pseudogene TRBV3-2) with TRBJ2-3, with TRBD2 matching over 7 bases. The CDR3 sequence is 16 residues long. Germline values: CDR1 LGHDT, CDR2 YNNKEL (reference sequence). Trimming at V came to 4 bases and at J to 3 bases, leaving 10 bases not matched to a gene.

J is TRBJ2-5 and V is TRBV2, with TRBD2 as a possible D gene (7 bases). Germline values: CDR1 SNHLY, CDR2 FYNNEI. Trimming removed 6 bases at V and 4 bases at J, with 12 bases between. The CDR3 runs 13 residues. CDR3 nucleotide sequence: TGTGCCAGCAGGACGGGGGGCAGAGAGACCCAGTACTTC. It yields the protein CASRTGGRETQYF.

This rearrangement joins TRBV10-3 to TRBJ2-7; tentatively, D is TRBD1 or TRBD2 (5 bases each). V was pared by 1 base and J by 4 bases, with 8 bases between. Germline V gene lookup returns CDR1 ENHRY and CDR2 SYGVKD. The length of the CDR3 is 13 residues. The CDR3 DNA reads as TGTGCCATCAGTGAGTTGGGACCATACGAGCAGTACTTC. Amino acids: CAISELGPYEQYF.

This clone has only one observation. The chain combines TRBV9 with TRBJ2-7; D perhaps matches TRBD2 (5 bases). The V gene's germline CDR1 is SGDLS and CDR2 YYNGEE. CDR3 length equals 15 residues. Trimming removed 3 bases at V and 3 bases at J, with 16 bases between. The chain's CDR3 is CASSETTDPLYEQYF. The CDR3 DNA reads TGTGCCAGCAGCGAGACTACCGACCCCCTCTACGAGCAGTACTTC.

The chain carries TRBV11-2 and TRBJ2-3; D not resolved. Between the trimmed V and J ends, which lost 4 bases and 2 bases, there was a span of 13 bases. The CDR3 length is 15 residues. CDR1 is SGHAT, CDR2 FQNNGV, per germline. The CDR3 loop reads CASSYQHKNTDTQYF. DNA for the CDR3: TGTGCCAGCAGCTATCAACATAAAAACACAGATACGCAGTATTTT.

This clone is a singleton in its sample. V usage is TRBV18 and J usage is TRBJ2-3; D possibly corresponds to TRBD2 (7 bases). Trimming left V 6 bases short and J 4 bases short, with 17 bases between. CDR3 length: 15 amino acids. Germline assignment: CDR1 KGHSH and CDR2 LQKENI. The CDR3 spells CASSHLSGGPDTQYF. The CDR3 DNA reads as TGTGCCAGCTCCCATCTGTCGGGGGGCCCAGATACGCAGTATTTT. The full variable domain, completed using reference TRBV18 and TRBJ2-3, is NAGVMQNPRHLVRRRGQEARLRCSPMKGHSHVYWYRQLPEEGLKFMVYLQKENIIDESGMPKERFSAEFPKEGPSILRIQQVVRGDSAAYFCASSHLSGGPDTQYFGPGTRLTVL.

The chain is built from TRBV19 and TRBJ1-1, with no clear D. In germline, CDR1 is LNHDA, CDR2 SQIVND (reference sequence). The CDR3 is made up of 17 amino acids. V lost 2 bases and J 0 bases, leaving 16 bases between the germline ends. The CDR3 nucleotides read TGTGCCAGTAGTATACGGAGCCTCGCTGCCTTGAACACTGAAGCTTTCTTT. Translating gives CASSIRSLAALNTEAFF.

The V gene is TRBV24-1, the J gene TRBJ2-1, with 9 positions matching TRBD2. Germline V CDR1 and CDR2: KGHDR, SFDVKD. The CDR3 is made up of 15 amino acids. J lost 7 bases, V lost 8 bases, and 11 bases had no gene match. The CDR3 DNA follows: TGTGCCACCAAGGGCGGGGGGGCCAACGAAAATGAGCAGTTCTTC. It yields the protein CATKGGGANENEQFF.

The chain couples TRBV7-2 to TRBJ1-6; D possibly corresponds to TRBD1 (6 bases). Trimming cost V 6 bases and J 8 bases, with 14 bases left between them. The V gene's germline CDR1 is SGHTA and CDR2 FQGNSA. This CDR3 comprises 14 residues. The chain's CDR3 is CASRKGVLDSPLHF. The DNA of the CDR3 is TGTGCCAGCAGAAAGGGGGTTTTGGATTCACCCCTCCACTTT.

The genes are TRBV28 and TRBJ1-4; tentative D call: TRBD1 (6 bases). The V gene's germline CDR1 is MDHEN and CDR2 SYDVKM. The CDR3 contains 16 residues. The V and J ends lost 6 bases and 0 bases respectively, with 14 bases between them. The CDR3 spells CASRGEDRSTNEKLFF. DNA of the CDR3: TGTGCCAGCAGGGGGGAGGACAGATCAACTAATGAAAAACTGTTTTTT.

CDR3 protein: CASSSESGIRETQYF. In nucleotides, the CDR3 is TGTGCCAGCAGCTCCGAAAGCGGGATACGGGAGACCCAGTACTTC. The chain links TRBV11-2 to TRBJ2-5; TRBD2 matches at 7 bases. The CDR3 totals 15 residues. Looked up from germline, CDR1 is SGHAT and CDR2 is FQNNGV. V was clipped by 4 bases and J by 5 bases; unmatched bases: 10.

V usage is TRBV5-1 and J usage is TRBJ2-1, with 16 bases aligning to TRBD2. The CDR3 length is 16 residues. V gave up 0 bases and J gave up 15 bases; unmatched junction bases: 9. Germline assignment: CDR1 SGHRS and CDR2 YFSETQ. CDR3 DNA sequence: TGCGCCAGCAGCTTGGCCGTAGGGACTAGCGGGGGGGATCTGTTCTTC. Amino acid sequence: CASSLAVGTSGGDLFF.

CDR3 nucleotide sequence: TGCGCCAGCAGCTTGCTGGGTTACACAGATACGCAGTATTTT. Protein product: CASSLLGYTDTQYF. The rearrangement links TRBV5-1 to TRBJ2-3; D is unclear. Trimming cost V 1 base and J 2 bases, with 8 bases left between them. Germline CDR1 and CDR2: SGHRS and YFSETQ. This CDR3 spans 14 amino acids.

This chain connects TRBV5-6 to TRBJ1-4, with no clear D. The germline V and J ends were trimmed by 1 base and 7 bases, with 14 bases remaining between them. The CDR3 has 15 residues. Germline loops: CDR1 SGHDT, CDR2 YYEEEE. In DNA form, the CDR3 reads TGTGCCAGCAGCTTGCCGCACGCCCCAAGTGAAAAACTGTTTTTT. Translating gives CASSLPHAPSEKLFF.

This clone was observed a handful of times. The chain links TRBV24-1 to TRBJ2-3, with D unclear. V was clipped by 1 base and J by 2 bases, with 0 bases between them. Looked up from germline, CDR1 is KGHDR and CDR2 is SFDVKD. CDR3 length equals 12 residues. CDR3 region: CATSDFTDTQYF. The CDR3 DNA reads TGTGCCACCAGTGATTTCACAGATACGCAGTATTTT.

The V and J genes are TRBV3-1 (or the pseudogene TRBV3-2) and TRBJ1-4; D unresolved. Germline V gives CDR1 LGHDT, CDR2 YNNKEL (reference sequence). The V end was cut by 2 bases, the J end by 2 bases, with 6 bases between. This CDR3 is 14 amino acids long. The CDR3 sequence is CASSQRGTNEKLFF. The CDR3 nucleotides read TGTGCCAGCAGCCAAAGAGGGACTAATGAAAAACTGTTTTTT.

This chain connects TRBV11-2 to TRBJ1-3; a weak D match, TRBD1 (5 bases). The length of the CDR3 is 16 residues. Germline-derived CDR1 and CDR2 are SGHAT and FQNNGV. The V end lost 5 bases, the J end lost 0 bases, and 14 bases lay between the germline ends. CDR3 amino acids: CASSPRDPRSGNTIYF. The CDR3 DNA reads TGTGCCAGCAGCCCCCGGGACCCTCGCTCTGGAAACACCATATATTTT.

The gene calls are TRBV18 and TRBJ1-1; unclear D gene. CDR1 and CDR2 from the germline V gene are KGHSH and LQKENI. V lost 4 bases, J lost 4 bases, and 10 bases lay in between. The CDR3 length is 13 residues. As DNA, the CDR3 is TGTGCCAGCTCACTTGTCCAGAGCACTGAAGCTTTCTTT. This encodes CASSLVQSTEAFF.

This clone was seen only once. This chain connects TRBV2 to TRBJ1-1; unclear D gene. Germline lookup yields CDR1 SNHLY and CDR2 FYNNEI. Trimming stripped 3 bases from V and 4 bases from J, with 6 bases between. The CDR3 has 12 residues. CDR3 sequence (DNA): TGTGCCAGCAGTGACAGAGGCACTGAAGCTTTCTTT. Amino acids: CASSDRGTEAFF.

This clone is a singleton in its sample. CDR3 in DNA: TGTGCCAGCAGCTTTAGCGGGGGGGCCCGGGTTGCCACAGATACGCAGTATTTT. As protein: CASSFSGGARVATDTQYF. This chain uses TRBV7-6 with TRBJ2-3; TRBD2 matches at 11 bases. There are 18 residues in the CDR3. Germline V gives CDR1 SGHVS, CDR2 FNYEAQ. Losses at the gene ends were 3 bases for V and 2 bases for J; bases not matched to a gene: 10.